Shown below are 32 T cell receptor beta chains from a single sample sequenced in a study of CD8+CD57+ T cells in acquired aplastic anemia. TCR beta VDJ combinations and CDR3 sequences were profiled from genomic DNA. From the reads, TCRdb called clonotypes with MiXCR, one entry per CDR3 protein. This table has 400,000 to 500,000 distinct CDR3 sequences, about two thirds appearing once. The sample consisted of sorted CD4+, CD8+, or CD8+CD57+ T cells (not recorded which) from PBMCs. Source of these receptors: a human donor in good health, serving as a control.

This clonotype was detected a few times. A much larger clone sits a single nucleotide away, making a read error possible. The chain recombines TRBV13 with TRBJ2-7, with D possibly being TRBD1 (6 bases). Gene TRBJ2-1 matches the end of the DNA better, so the J call may be wrong. The CDR3 runs to 13 residues. Per germline, CDR1 PRHDT and CDR2 FYEKMQ (reference sequence). CDR3 region: CASSVGAWGEQFF. CDR3 nucleotide sequence: TGTGCCAGCAGTGTGGGGGCGTGGGGCGAGCAGTTCTTC.

This clonotype was picked up many times. The rearrangement joins TRBV9 to TRBJ1-5, with D unresolved. The CDR3 contains 15 residues. Trimming took 1 base from V and 0 from J, leaving 8 bases between them. Germline V CDR1 and CDR2: SGDLS, YYNGEE. As DNA, the CDR3 is TGTGCCAGCAGCGTACACGGTGATAGCAATCAGCCCCAGCATTTT. Amino acids: CASSVHGDSNQPQHF.

In its sample, this clonotype was seen many times. The chain uses TRBV7-6 and TRBJ2-6; D may be TRBD1 (6 bases). There are 18 residues in the CDR3. The germline gives CDR1 SGHVS, CDR2 FNYEAQ. V dropped 5 bases and J dropped 4 bases, with 21 bases sitting between them. The CDR3 sequence is CASSENRVTNAGANVLTF. CDR3 in DNA: TGTGCCAGCAGCGAGAACAGGGTAACCAATGCCGGGGCCAACGTCCTGACTTTC. Filled out from reference TRBV7-6 and TRBJ2-6, the complete variable domain reads GAGVSQSPRYKVTKRGQDVALRCDPISGHVSLYWYRQALGQGPEFLTYFNYEAQQDKSGLPNDRFSAERPEGSISTLTIQRTEQRDSAMYRCASSENRVTNAGANVLTFGAGSRLTVL.

The chain combines TRBV11-2 with TRBJ2-2; 10 nucleotides agree with TRBD2. The V gene's germline CDR1 is SGHAT and CDR2 FQNNGV. V trimming: 1 base; J trimming: 7 bases; junction bases outside the gene matches: 9. The CDR3 has 17 residues. The CDR3 is CASSLGRAGGQNGELFF. As DNA, the CDR3 is TGTGCCAGCAGCTTAGGTAGAGCGGGGGGGCAGAACGGGGAGCTGTTTTTT.

V gene TRBV10-3 combines with J gene TRBJ1-2, with 8 nucleotides matching TRBD1. Per the germline V gene, CDR1 is ENHRY and CDR2 is SYGVKD. CDR3 length: 13 amino acids. The DNA of the CDR3 is TGTGCTAGGATCGCAGGGGGCAACTATGGCTACACCTTC. Protein sequence: CARIAGGNYGYTF.

With respect to this clonotype: The junction shows a germline mismatch at one end, possibly a read error. The CDR3 region is CASSLTGAVGEAFF. CDR3 nucleotide sequence: TGTGCCAGCAGTTTAACCGGGGCGGTAGGTGAAGCTTTCTTC. The V gene is TRBV2, the J gene TRBJ1-1, with D possibly being TRBD1 (5 bases). The germline V gene has CDR1 SNHLY and CDR2 FYNNEI. This CDR3 has 14 amino acids.

This clonotype has at least ten counts. The chain carries TRBV11-2 and TRBJ2-3; TRBD1 agrees at 10 bases. Germline V gives CDR1 SGHAT, CDR2 FQNNGV. CDR3 length equals 17 residues. V lost 1 base and J lost 7; bases outside the gene matches: 11. The CDR3 region has the DNA TGTGCCAGCAGCTTAGCCTTCCCGAGACAGGGGGCTTATACGCAGTATTTT. Translated, it gives CASSLAFPRQGAYTQYF.

The rearrangement uses TRBV2 and TRBJ2-7; D unresolved. The CDR3 loop spans 14 amino acids. The V end lost 8 bases, the J end lost 10 bases, and 24 bases lay between the germline ends. Per germline, CDR1 SNHLY and CDR2 FYNNEI. The CDR3, as DNA: TGTGCCAGCGGTCGGAGAACCTTCTCAGACGCCCAGTACTTC. Residues: CASGRRTFSDAQYF.

The rearrangement joins TRBV5-5 to TRBJ1-2; D is undetermined. V was clipped by 0 bases and J by 3 bases, with 6 bases between them. The CDR3 covers 13 residues. In germline, CDR1 is SGHKS, CDR2 YYEKEE (reference sequence). The CDR3 region is CASSLAPYYGYTF. CDR3 DNA sequence: TGTGCCAGCAGCTTGGCCCCATACTATGGCTACACCTTC.

The V gene is TRBV7-2, the J gene TRBJ2-7, with D unresolved. The V gene lost 5 bases and the J gene lost 4 bases, with 12 bases spanning the gap. CDR3 length equals 13 residues. The germline gives CDR1 SGHTA, CDR2 FQGNSA. CDR3 loop: CASSIGQTYEQYF. CDR3 nucleotide sequence: TGTGCCAGCAGCATAGGGCAGACGTACGAGCAGTACTTC.

V gene TRBV11-2 combines with J gene TRBJ2-2; D is possibly TRBD1 (5 bases). Trimming took 5 bases from V and 4 from J, leaving 14 bases between them. CDR1 is SGHAT and CDR2 is FQNNGV in the germline V gene. The CDR3 has 15 amino acids. The CDR3 DNA sequence: TGTGCCAGCAGCCGGCAGCAGGGTATCACCGGGGAGCTGTTTTTT. Translating it yields CASSRQQGITGELFF.

In this sample, this clonotype turned up many times. The V call is TRBV20-1, the J call TRBJ2-2; no definite D call. The germline V and J ends were trimmed by 2 bases and 3 bases, with 13 bases remaining between them. The germline gives CDR1 DFQATT, CDR2 SNEGSKA (reference sequence). The CDR3 is 15 amino acids. The CDR3 sequence is CSARSARQDTGELFF. As DNA, the CDR3 is TGCAGTGCTAGATCGGCAAGACAAGACACCGGGGAGCTGTTTTTT.

To note about this clonotype: This is likely a read error, given that the CDR3 carries no conserved phenylalanine or tryptophan at its end. It is unclear where the CDR3 begins or ends on the DNA, so no DNA is shown, and the CDR3 is as TCRdb lists it. This chain links TRBV7-9 with TRBJ2-7; the listed D gene, TRBD2, was not tested against the DNA. The CDR3 length equals 12 residues, ends included. CDR1 SEHNR and CDR2 FQNEAQ come from the germline V gene (reference sequence). CDR3 loop: CASSLEGARQYL.

Concerning this clonotype itself: Its ends do not fully match the called genes, so a read error is possible. For the CDR3, the DNA is TGCGCCAGCACCCTCGGGAGAAACACTGAAGCTTTCTTT. Amino acid sequence: CASTLGRNTEAFF. The chain joins TRBV12-3 or TRBV12-4 to TRBJ1-1; D is uncertain. CDR3 length equals 13 residues.

A remark on this clonotype: The junction and the germline gene differ at one end; a read error may be behind it. The V call is TRBV15, the J call TRBJ1-5; D not certain. The CDR3 extends over 14 amino acids. Germline CDR1 and CDR2: LNHNV and YYDKDF (reference sequence). This CDR3 is CATILRVTTQPQQF. In nucleotides, the CDR3 is TGTGCCACCATCCTGAGGGTCACCACCCAGCCCCAGCAGTTT.

In this sample, this clonotype turned up a few times. This sequence joins TRBV10-3 and TRBJ1-1; 7 bases align to TRBD1. Germline CDR1 reads ENHRY; CDR2 reads SYGVKD. The CDR3 has 15 residues. Losses at the gene ends were 6 bases for V and 8 bases for J; bases not matched to a gene: 15. As DNA, the CDR3 is TGTGCCATCAGCCGAAACACAGGGGCGGGACCCGAAGCTTTCTTT. This translates into CAISRNTGAGPEAFF.

The J gene is TRBJ2-1, the V gene TRBV7-3; D possibly uses TRBD1 or TRBD2 (5 bases each). The germline V gene encodes CDR1 SGHTA and CDR2 FQGTGA. The CDR3 consists of 18 residues. V was trimmed by 4 bases and J by 7 bases, leaving 26 bases between them. CDR3 coding DNA: TGTGCCAGCAGCTCCGCGGATTCAGGGCCCCACCCGGGGAATGAGCAGTTCTTC. Residues: CASSSADSGPHPGNEQFF.

This clonotype was detected ten times or more. J is TRBJ2-7 and V is TRBV20-1, with 8 nucleotides matching TRBD1. CDR3 size: 18 residues. Germline CDR1 and CDR2: DFQATT and SNEGSKA (reference sequence). Trimming at V came to 1 base and at J to 7 bases, leaving 21 bases not matched to a gene. This CDR3 reads CSARGPQRDRGSTWEQYF. The CDR3 DNA is TGCAGTGCTAGAGGCCCGCAGAGAGACAGGGGCTCTACTTGGGAGCAGTACTTC.

Turning to this clonotype: The junction does not match germline at one end; this may be a read error. The V and J genes are TRBV20-1 and TRBJ1-4; D remains ambiguous. Germline V gene data show CDR1 as DFQATT and CDR2 as SNEGSKA (reference sequence). The CDR3 spans 15 residues. CDR3 region: CSARDGYKDHEELFF. The DNA of the CDR3 is TGCAGTGCTAGAGATGGGTACAAGGATCATGAAGAACTGTTTTTT.

The V and J genes are TRBV5-1 and TRBJ1-4; tentatively, D is TRBD1 (5 bases). Trimming took off 1 base at V and 5 bases at J, with 15 bases between the two ends. Germline-derived CDR1 and CDR2 are SGHRS and YFSETQ. There are 16 residues in the CDR3. The CDR3 bases are TGCGCCAGCAGCTTGAGGACTAGCGGGGGAAATGAAAAACTGTTTTTT. Its protein product is CASSLRTSGGNEKLFF. The full variable domain, completed using reference TRBV5-1 and TRBJ1-4, is KAGVTQTPRYLIKTRGQQVTLSCSPISGHRSVSWYQQTPGQGLQFLFEYFSETQRNKGNFPGRFSGRQFSNSRSEMNVSTLELGDSALYLCASSLRTSGGNEKLFFGSGTQLSVL.

This chain connects TRBV14 to TRBJ2-2, with D possibly being TRBD2 (5 bases). The CDR3 runs to 13 residues. Germline CDR1 is SGHDN and CDR2 is FVKESK. Trimming left V 8 bases short and J 7 bases short, with 14 bases between. This chain's CDR3 is CASSGSGGGELFF. As DNA, the CDR3 is TGTGCCAGCTCTGGAAGTGGAGGCGGGGAGCTGTTTTTT.

This clonotype was seen more than once but under ten times. It is unclear where the CDR3 begins or ends on the DNA, so no DNA is shown, and the CDR3 is as TCRdb lists it. The gene calls are TRBV7-9 and TRBJ1-6. Looked up from germline, CDR1 is SEHNR and CDR2 is FQNEAQ (reference sequence). 15 amino acids form the CDR3, both terminal residues included. Here the CDR3 reads CASTGRRPSTSGQHF.

As regards this clonotype: The junction shows a germline mismatch at one end, possibly a read error. J is TRBJ1-1 and V is TRBV10-1; D unclear. CDR1 WNHNN and CDR2 SYGVQD come from the germline V gene (reference sequence). This CDR3 region has 12 residues. The CDR3 sequence: CASSKIGSEAFF. CDR3 nucleotide sequence: TGTGCCAGCTCCAAAATTGGGAGTGAAGCTTTCTTT.

This rearrangement joins TRBV12-3 or TRBV12-4 to TRBJ2-3, with D tentatively TRBD2 (6 bases). V was pared by 1 base and J by 4 bases, with 12 bases between. The CDR3 covers 15 residues. This CDR3 is CASSLGRGGADTQYF. As DNA, the CDR3 is TGTGCCAGCAGTTTAGGGCGGGGTGGAGCAGATACGCAGTATTTT.

This clonotype was detected only once. The chain is built from TRBV10-2 and TRBJ1-6; D is uncertain. The CDR3 covers 13 residues. V gave up 2 bases and J gave up 5 bases, with 4 bases separating them. Germline lookup yields CDR1 WSHSY and CDR2 SAAADI. The CDR3 region is CASSEGHNSPLHF. The CDR3, as DNA: TGCGCCAGCAGTGAGGGCCATAATTCACCCCTCCACTTT.

A remark on this clonotype: An end of the junction differs from the germline gene, which may be a read error. The chain is built from TRBV30 and TRBJ2-7, with 10 bases lining up with TRBD2. Germline V gives CDR1 GTSNPN, CDR2 SVGIG (reference sequence). CDR3 size: 18 residues. As DNA, the CDR3 is TGTGCCTGGAGTGCCCCCCAGCTAGCGGGGGCCCTTCCCTACGTGCAGTACTTC. Translated: CAWSAPQLAGALPYVQYF.

The CDR3 loop reads CASSWRGGLATEAFF. In DNA form, the CDR3 reads TGCGCCAGCAGCTGGCGGGGGGGACTAGCCACTGAAGCTTTCTTT. The J gene is TRBJ1-1, the V gene TRBV5-1; D is possibly TRBD1 (5 bases). CDR1 SGHRS and CDR2 YFSETQ come from the germline V gene. The CDR3 has 15 amino acids. Trimming pared 3 bases from V and 4 bases from J, leaving 16 bases between.

To note about this clonotype: At one end, the junction sequence differs from germline, possibly due to a read error. The CDR3 reads CASSASGQVYEHYF. CDR3 in DNA: TGTGCCAGCAGCGCTTCGGGACAAGTCTACGAGCACTACTTC. The chain has TRBV9 and TRBJ2-7, with D possibly TRBD1 on 6 matching bases. The CDR3 extends over 14 amino acids. Germline CDR1 and CDR2: SGDLS and YYNGEE.

This clonotype was counted many times. J is TRBJ1-2 and V is TRBV24-1, with 8 bases lining up with TRBD1. The CDR3 totals 14 residues. The J segment lost 7 bases and the V segment lost 3 bases, leaving 6 bases of the junction unmatched. Germline V gene lookup returns CDR1 KGHDR and CDR2 SFDVKD. The CDR3 loop is CATSDNSGGLGYTF. The CDR3 region has the DNA TGTGCCACCAGTGATAACTCAGGGGGCCTTGGCTACACCTTC.

This clonotype was seen just once. This chain connects TRBV20-1 to TRBJ1-2; 8 bases fit TRBD1. The V and J ends lost 1 base and 6 bases, in that order; junction bases with no gene match: 7. The germline V gene encodes CDR1 DFQATT and CDR2 SNEGSKA (reference sequence). There are 14 residues in the CDR3. CDR3 loop: CSARGQGANHGYTF. As DNA, the CDR3 is TGCAGTGCTAGAGGGCAGGGGGCCAATCATGGCTACACCTTC.

The chain links TRBV6-2 or TRBV6-3 to TRBJ2-3; 10 bases line up with TRBD2. V was pared by 7 bases and J by 6 bases, with 7 bases of the junction left unmatched. The germline gives CDR1 MNHEY, CDR2 SVGEGT. The CDR3 runs to 14 residues. Written as DNA, the CDR3 is TGTGCCAGCATAGCGGGGGGCCCCGGGGATACGCAGTATTTT. Translating it yields CASIAGGPGDTQYF.

Points on this clonotype: At one end the junction does not follow the germline gene, possibly because of a read error. The CDR3 DNA reads as TGCGCCAGCAGCCAAGAGCCGACTGGGACAGTCGATCAGCCCCAGCATTTT. Protein sequence: CASSQEPTGTVDQPQHF. The J gene is TRBJ1-5, the V gene TRBV7-9; 7 bases map to TRBD1. Germline values: CDR1 SEHNR, CDR2 FQNEAQ (reference sequence). This CDR3 region has 17 residues.